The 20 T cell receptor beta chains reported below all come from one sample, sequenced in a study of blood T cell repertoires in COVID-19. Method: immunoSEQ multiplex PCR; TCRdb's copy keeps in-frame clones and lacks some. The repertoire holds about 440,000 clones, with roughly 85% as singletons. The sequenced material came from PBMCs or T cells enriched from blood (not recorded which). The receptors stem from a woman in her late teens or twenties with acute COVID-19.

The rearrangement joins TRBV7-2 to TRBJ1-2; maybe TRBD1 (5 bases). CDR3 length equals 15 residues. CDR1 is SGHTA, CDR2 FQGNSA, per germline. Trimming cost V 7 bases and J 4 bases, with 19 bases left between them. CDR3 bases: TGTGCCAGCAAAGATGTGAATCTGGGGGGCTATGGCTACACCTTC. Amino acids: CASKDVNLGGYGYTF.

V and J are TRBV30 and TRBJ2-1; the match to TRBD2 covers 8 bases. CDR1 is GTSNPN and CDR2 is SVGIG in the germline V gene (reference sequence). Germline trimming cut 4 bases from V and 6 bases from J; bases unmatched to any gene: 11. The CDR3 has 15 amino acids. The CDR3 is CAWNPTGRAVNEQFF. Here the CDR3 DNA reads TGTGCCTGGAACCCTACCGGGAGGGCCGTCAATGAGCAGTTCTTC.

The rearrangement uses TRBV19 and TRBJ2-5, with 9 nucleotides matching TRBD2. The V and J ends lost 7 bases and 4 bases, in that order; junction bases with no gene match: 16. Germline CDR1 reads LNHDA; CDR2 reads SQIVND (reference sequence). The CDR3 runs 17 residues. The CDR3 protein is CASTSGLAGDLGETQYF. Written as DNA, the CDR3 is TGTGCCAGTACCTCGGGGTTAGCGGGAGATTTGGGAGAGACCCAGTACTTC. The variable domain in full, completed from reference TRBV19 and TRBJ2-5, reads DGGITQSPKYLFRKEGQNVTLSCEQNLNHDAMYWYRQDPGQGLRLIYYSQIVNDFQKGDIAEGYSVSREKKESFPLTVTSAQKNPTAFYLCASTSGLAGDLGETQYFGPGTRLLVL.

CDR3 coding DNA: TGCGCCAGCAGCTTGGCGCAGGTAACTGGCTACACCTTC. This encodes CASSLAQVTGYTF. J is TRBJ1-2 and V is TRBV5-1; D not certain. V lost 0 bases and J lost 7, with 10 bases in between. Per the germline V gene, CDR1 is SGHRS and CDR2 is YFSETQ. This CDR3 spans 13 amino acids.

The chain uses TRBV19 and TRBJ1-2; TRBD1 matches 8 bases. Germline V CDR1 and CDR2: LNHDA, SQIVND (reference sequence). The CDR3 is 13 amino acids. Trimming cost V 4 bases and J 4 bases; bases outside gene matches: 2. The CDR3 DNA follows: TGTGCCAGTAGTACTGACAGGGGCTATGGCTACACCTTC. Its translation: CASSTDRGYGYTF.

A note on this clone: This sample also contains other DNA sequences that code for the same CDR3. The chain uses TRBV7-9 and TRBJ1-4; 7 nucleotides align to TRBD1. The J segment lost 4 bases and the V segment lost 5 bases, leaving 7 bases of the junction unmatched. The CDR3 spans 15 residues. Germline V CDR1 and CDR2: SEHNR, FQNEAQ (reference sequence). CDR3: CASSPGTANNEKLFF. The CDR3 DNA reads TGTGCCAGCAGCCCCGGGACAGCTAATAATGAAAAACTGTTTTTT.

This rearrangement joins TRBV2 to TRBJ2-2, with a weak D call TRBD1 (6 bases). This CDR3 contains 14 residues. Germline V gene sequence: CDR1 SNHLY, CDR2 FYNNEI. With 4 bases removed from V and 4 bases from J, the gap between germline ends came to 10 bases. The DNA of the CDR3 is TGTGCCAGCAGTGGGGGGCGCGGCACCGGGGAGCTGTTTTTT. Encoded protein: CASSGGRGTGELFF.

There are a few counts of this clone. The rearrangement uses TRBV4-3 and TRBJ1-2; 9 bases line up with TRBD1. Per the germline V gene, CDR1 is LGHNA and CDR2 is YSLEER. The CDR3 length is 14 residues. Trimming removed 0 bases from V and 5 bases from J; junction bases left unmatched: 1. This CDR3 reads CASSQEGQGYGYTF. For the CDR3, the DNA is TGCGCCAGCAGCCAAGAGGGACAGGGTTATGGCTACACCTTC.

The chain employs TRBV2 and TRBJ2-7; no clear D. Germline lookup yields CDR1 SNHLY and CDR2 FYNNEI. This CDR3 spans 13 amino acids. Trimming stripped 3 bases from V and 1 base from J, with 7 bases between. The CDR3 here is CASSDAVSYEQYF. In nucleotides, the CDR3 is TGTGCCAGCAGTGATGCGGTTTCCTACGAGCAGTACTTC.

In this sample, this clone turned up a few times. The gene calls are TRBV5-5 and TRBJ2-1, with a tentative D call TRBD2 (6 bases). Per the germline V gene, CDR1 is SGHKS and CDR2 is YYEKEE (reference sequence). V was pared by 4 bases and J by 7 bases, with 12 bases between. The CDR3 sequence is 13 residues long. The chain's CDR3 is CASSIPGGNEQFF. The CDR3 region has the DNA TGTGCCAGCAGCATACCCGGAGGGAATGAGCAGTTCTTC.

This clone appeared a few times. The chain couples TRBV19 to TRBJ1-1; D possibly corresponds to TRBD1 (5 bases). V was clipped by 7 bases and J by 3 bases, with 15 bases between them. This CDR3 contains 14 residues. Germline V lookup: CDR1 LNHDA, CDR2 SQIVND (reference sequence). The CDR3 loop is CASTPRAADTEAFF. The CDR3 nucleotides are TGTGCCAGTACACCCAGGGCGGCAGACACTGAAGCTTTCTTT.

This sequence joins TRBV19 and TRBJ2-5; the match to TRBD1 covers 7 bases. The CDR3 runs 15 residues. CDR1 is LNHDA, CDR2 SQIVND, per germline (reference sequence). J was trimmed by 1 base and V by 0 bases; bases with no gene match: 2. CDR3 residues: CASSIEHRGQETQYF. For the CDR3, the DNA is TGTGCCAGTAGTATAGAGCACAGGGGCCAAGAGACCCAGTACTTC.

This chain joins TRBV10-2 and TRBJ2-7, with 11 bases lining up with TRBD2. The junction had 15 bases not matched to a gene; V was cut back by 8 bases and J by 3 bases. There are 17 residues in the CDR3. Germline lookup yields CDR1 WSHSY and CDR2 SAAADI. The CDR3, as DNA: TGCGCCAGCTCCGGGACTAGCGGTCCAGTTCTCTACTACGAGCAGTACTTC. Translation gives CASSGTSGPVLYYEQYF.

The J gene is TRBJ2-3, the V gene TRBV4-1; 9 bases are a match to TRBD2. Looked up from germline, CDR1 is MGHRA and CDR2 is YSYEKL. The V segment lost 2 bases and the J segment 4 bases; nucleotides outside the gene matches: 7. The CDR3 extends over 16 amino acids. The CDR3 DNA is TGCGCCAGCAGCCAACATAGCGGGAGCGTCTCAGATACGCAGTATTTT. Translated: CASSQHSGSVSDTQYF.

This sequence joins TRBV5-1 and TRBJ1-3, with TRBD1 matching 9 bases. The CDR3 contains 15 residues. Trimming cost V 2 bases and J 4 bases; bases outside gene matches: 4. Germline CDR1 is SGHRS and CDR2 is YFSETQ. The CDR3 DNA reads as TGCGCCAGCAGCTTATACAGGGGGCGAGGAAACACCATATATTTT. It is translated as CASSLYRGRGNTIYF.

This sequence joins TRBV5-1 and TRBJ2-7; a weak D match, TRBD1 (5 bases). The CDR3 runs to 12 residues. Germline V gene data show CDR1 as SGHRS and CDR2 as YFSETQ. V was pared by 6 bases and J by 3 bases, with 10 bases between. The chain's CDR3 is CASNDQGYEQYF. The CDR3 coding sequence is TGCGCCAGCAACGATCAGGGCTACGAGCAGTACTTC.

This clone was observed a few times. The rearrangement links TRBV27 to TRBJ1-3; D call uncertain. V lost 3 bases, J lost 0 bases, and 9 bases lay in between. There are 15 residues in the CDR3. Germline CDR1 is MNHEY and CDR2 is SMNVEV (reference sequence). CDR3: CASSLGGYSGNTIYF. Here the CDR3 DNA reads TGTGCCAGCAGTTTGGGAGGGTACTCTGGAAACACCATATATTTT.

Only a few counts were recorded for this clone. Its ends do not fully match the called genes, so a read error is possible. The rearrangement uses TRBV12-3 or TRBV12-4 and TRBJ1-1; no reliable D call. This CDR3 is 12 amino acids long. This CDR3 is CASNTGNSEAFF. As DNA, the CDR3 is TGTGCCAGCAATACGGGAAACAGTGAAGCTTTCTTT.

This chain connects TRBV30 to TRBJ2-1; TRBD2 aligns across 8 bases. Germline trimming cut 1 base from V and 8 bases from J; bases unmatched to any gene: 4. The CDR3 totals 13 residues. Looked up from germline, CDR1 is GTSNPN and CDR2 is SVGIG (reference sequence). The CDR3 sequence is CAWSGSSGHEQFF. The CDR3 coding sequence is TGTGCCTGGAGTGGGTCTAGCGGGCATGAGCAGTTCTTC.

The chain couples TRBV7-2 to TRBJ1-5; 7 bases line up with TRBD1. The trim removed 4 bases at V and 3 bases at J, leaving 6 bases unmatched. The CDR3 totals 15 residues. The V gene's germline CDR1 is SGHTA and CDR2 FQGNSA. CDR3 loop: CASSSTGNPNQPQHF. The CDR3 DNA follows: TGTGCCAGCAGCTCGACAGGGAACCCCAATCAGCCCCAGCATTTT.